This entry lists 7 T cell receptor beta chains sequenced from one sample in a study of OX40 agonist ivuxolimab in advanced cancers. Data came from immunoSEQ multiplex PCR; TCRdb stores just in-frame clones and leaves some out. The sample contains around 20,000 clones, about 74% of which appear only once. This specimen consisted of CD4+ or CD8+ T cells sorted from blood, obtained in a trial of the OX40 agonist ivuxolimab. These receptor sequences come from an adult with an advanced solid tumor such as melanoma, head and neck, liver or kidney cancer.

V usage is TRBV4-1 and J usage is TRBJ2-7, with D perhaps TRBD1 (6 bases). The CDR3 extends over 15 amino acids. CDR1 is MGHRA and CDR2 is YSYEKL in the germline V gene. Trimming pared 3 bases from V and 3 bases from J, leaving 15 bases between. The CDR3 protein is CASSQEPGHGYEQYF. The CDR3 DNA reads TGCGCCAGCAGCCAGGAACCGGGACACGGCTACGAGCAGTACTTC.

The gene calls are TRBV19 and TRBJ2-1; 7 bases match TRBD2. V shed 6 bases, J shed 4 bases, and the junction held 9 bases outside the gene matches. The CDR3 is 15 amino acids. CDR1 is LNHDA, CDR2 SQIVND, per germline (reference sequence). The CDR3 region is CASSSGLEDYNEQFF. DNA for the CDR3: TGTGCCAGTAGCAGCGGACTAGAAGATTACAATGAGCAGTTCTTC.

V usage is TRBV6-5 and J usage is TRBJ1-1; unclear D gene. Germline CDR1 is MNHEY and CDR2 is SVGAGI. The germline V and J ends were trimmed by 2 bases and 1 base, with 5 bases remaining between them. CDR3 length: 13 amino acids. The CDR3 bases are TGTGCCAGCAGTTACGCCGGGAACACTGAAGCTTTCTTT. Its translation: CASSYAGNTEAFF.

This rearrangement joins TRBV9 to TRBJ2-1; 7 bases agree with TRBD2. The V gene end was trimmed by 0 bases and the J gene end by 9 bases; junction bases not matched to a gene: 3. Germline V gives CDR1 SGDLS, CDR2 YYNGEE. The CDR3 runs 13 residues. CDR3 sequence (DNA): TGTGCCAGCAGCGTAGGCGGGAGTAGTGAGCAGTTCTTC. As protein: CASSVGGSSEQFF.

CDR3 amino acids: CASSQYDYSYQETQYF. DNA for the CDR3: TGTGCCAGCAGTCAGTATGACTACAGCTACCAAGAGACCCAGTACTTC. The chain links TRBV28 to TRBJ2-5; D possibly corresponds to TRBD2 (5 bases). Trimming cost V 5 bases and J 0 bases, with 16 bases left between them. This CDR3 contains 16 residues. CDR1 is MDHEN, CDR2 SYDVKM, per germline.

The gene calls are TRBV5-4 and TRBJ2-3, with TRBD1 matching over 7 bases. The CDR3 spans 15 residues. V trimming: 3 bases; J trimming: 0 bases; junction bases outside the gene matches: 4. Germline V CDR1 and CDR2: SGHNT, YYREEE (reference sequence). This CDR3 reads CASSSPGQSTDTQYF. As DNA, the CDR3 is TGTGCCAGCAGCTCGCCGGGACAGAGCACAGATACGCAGTATTTT.

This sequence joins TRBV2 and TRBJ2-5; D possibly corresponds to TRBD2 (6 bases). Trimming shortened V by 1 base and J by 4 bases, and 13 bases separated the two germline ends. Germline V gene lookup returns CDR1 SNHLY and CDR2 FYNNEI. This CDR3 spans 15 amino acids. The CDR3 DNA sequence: TGTGCCAGCAGTGAAGGCGGAGGGATGAGAGAGACCCAGTACTTC. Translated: CASSEGGGMRETQYF.